The clone carrying this T cell receptor beta chain showed up just once. Its antigen remains unknown. A read error may account for a junction end that differs from germline. Several immunoSEQ 96-well plates shared each subset's DNA, each plate a replicate. Assay used: immunoSEQ multiplex PCR; TCRdb lists only in-frame clones, some missing. The data contain fewer than 1.4 million clones, about 84% of them seen just once; the ten biggest clones take up under 0.8%. This sample was included in a study of shared clonotypes between healthy human individuals. The germline CDR1 and CDR2 sequences are SNHLY and FYNNEI. This CDR3 is built from 11 residues. Study-wide points: Clonotype sharing across several donors was observed for roughly 5% of naive CD4 clonotypes.

This chain connects TRBV2 to TRBJ2-4; D gene unclear. This receptor was identified in a man aged 18-30 years in good health. Some clones in this sample may be carry-over from other donors' samples. The material sequenced was memory CD4+ T cells from PBMCs. Specified subset: CD45RA-negative fraction. CDR3 sequence reads: CASSEGLRRDF. DNA of the CDR3: TGTGCCAGCAGTGAAGGGCTTAGAAGGGACTTC. The full variable domain, completed using reference TRBV2 and TRBJ2-4, is EPEVTQTPSHQVTQMGQEVILRCVPISNHLYFYWYRQILGQKVEFLVSFYNNEISEKSEIFDDQFSVERPDGSNFTLKIRSTKLEDSAMYFCASSEGLRRDFGAGTRLSVL.